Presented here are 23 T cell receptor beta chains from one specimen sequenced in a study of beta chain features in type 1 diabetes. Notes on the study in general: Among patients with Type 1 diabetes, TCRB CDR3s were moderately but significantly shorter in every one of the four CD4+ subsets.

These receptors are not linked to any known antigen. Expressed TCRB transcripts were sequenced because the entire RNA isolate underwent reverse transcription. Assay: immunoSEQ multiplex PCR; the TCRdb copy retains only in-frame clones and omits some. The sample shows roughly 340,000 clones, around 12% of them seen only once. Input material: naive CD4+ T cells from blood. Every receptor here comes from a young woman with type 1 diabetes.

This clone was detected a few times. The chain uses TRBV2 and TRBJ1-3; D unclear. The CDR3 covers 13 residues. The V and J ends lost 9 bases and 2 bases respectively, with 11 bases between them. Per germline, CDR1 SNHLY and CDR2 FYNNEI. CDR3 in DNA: TGTGCCAGGAGGGTTATCGCTGGAAACACCATATATTTT. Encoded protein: CARRVIAGNTIYF.

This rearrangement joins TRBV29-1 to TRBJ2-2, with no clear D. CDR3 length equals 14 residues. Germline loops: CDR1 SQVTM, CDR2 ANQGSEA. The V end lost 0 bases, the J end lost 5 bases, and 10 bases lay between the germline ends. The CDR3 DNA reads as TGCAGCGTTGAAGATCGACTCCTAACCGGGGAGCTGTTTTTT. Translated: CSVEDRLLTGELFF.

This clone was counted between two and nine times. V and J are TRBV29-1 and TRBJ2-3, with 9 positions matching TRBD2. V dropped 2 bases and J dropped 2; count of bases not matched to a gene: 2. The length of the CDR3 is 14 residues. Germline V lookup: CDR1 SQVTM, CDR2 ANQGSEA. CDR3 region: CSVEPSGATDTQYF. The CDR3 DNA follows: TGCAGCGTTGAACCTAGCGGGGCCACAGATACGCAGTATTTT.

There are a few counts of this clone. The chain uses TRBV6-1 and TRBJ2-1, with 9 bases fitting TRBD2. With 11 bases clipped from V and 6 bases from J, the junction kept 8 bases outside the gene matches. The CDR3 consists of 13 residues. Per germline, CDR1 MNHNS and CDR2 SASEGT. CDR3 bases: TGTGCCGTTGGTCTAGCGGGGCCCAATGAGCAGTTCTTC. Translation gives CAVGLAGPNEQFF.

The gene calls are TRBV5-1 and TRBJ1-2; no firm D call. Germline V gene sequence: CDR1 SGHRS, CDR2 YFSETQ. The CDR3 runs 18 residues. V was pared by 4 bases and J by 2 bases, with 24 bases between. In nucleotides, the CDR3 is TGCGCCAGCAGCCCAGGTGACGGAACCGCGTTACAGAACTATGGCTACACCTTC. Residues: CASSPGDGTALQNYGYTF. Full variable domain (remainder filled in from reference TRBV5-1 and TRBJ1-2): KAGVTQTPRYLIKTRGQQVTLSCSPISGHRSVSWYQQTPGQGLQFLFEYFSETQRNKGNFPGRFSGRQFSNSRSEMNVSTLELGDSALYLCASSPGDGTALQNYGYTFGSGTRLTVV.

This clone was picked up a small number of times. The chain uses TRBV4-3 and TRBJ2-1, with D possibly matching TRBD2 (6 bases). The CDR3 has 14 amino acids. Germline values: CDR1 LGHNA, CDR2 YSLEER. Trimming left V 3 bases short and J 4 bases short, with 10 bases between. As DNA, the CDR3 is TGCGCCAGCAGCCATCGCCGGGGGTACAATGAGCAGTTCTTC. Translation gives CASSHRRGYNEQFF.

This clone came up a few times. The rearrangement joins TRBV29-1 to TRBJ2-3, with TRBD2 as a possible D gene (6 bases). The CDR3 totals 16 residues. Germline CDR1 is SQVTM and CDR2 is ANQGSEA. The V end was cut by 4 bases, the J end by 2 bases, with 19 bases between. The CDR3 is CSVGFSLRGATDTQYF. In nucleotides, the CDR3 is TGCAGCGTTGGGTTTTCGTTGCGGGGCGCCACAGATACGCAGTATTTT.

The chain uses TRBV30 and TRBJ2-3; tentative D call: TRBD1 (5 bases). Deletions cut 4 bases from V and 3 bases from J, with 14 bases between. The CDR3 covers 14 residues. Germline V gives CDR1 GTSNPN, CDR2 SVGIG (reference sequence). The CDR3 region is CAWTGPPGTDTQYF. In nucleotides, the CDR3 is TGTGCCTGGACCGGGCCGCCAGGGACAGATACGCAGTATTTT. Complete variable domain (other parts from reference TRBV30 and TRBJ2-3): SQTIHQWPATLVQPVGSPLSLECTVEGTSNPNLYWYRQAAGRGLQLLFYSVGIGQISSEVPQNLSASRPQDRQFILSSKKLLLSDSGFYLCAWTGPPGTDTQYFGPGTRLTVL.

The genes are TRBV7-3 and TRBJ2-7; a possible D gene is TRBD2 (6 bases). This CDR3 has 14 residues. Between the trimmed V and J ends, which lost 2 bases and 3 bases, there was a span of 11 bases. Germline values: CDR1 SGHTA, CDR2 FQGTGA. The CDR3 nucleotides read TGTGCCAGCAGCTTAGGAGGGGCGGGCTACGAGCAGTACTTC. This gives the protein CASSLGGAGYEQYF.

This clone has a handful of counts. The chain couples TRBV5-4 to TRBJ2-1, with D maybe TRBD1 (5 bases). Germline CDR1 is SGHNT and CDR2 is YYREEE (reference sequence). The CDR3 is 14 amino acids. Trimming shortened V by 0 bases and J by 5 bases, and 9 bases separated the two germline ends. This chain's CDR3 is CASSLVGRDNEQFF. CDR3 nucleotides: TGTGCCAGCAGCTTGGTCGGCAGGGACAATGAGCAGTTCTTC.

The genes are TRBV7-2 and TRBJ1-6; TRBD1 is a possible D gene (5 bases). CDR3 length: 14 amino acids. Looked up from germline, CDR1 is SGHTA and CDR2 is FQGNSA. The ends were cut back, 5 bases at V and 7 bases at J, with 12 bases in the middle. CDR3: CASSPQGANSPLHF. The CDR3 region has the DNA TGTGCCAGCAGCCCCCAAGGGGCCAATTCACCCCTCCACTTT. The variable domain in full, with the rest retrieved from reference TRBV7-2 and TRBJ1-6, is GAGVSQSPSNKVTEKGKDVELRCDPISGHTALYWYRQSLGQGLEFLIYFQGNSAPDKSGLPSDRFSAERTGGSVSTLTIQRTQQEDSAVYLCASSPQGANSPLHFGNGTRLTVT.

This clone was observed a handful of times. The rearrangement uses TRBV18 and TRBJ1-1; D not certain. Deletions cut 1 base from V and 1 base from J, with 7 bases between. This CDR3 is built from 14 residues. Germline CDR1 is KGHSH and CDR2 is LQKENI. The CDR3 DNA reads TGTGCCAGCTCACCACTGAGGGCGAACACTGAAGCTTTCTTT. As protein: CASSPLRANTEAFF.

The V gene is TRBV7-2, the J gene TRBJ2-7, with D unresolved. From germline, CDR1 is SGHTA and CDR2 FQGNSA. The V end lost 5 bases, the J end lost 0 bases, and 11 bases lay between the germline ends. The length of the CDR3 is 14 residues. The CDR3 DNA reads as TGTGCCAGCAGCCTGCCCTGGAGCTCCTACGAGCAGTACTTC. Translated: CASSLPWSSYEQYF.

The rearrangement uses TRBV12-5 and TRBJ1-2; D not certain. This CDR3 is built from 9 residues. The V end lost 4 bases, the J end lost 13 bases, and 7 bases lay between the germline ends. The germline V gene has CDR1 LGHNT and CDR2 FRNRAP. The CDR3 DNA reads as TGTGCTAGTGGTTCGGTCGGCACCTTC. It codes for CASGSVGTF.

CDR3 in DNA: TGTGCCAGCTCACCACTACAGAGCTACACTGAAGCTTTCTTT. Its protein product is CASSPLQSYTEAFF. V and J are TRBV18 and TRBJ1-1; no firm D call. Between the trimmed V and J ends, which lost 1 base and 3 bases, there was a span of 9 bases. The CDR3 consists of 14 residues. Germline values: CDR1 KGHSH, CDR2 LQKENI.

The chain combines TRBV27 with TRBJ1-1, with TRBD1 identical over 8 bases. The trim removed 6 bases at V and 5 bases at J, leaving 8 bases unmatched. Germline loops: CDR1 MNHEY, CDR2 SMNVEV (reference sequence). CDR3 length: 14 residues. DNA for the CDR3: TGTGCCAGCAGCTCCGACAGGGGTGAAACTGAAGCTTTCTTT. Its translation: CASSSDRGETEAFF.

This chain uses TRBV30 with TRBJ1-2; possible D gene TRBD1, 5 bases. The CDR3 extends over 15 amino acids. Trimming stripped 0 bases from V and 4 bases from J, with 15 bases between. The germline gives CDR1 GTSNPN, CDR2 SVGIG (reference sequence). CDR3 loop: CAWSVVRGTGYGYTF. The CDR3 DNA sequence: TGTGCCTGGAGTGTAGTGCGGGGGACTGGCTATGGCTACACCTTC.

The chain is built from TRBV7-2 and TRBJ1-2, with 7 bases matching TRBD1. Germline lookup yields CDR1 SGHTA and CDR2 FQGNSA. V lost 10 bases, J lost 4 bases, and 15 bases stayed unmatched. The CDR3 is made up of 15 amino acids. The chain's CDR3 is CAISTGGTAIYGYTF. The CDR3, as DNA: TGTGCCATCTCGACTGGTGGGACAGCAATCTATGGCTACACCTTC.

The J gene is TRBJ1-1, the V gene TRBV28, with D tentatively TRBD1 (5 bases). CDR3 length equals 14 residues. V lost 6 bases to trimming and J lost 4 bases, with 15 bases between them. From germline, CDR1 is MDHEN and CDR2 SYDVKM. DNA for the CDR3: TGTGCCAGCAGGCCTCCGGGGGGTGGCACTGAAGCTTTCTTT. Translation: CASRPPGGGTEAFF.

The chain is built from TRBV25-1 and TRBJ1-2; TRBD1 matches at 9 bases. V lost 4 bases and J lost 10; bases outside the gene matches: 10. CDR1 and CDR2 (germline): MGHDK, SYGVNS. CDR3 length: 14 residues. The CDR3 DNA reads TGTGCCAGCAGTGGGAGACAGGGGGGTAAAGACTACACCTTC. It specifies CASSGRQGGKDYTF.

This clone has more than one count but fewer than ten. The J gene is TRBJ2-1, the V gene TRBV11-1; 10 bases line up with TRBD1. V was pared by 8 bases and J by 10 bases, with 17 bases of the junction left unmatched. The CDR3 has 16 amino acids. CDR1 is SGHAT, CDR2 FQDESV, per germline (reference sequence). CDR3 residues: CASGDRGPSWGEEQFF. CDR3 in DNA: TGTGCCAGCGGCGACAGGGGGCCCTCTTGGGGAGAGGAGCAGTTCTTC.

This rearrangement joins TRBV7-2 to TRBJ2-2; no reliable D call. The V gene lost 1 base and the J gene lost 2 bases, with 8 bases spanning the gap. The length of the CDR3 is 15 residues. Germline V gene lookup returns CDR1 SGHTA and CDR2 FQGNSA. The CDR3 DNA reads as TGTGCCAGCAGCTTAGGCCTGCTAAACACCGGGGAGCTGTTTTTT. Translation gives CASSLGLLNTGELFF.

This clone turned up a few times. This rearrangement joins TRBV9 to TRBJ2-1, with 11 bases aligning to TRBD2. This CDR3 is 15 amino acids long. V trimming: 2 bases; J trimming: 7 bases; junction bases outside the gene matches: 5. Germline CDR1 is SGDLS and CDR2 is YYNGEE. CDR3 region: CASSVSASGGNEQFF. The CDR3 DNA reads TGTGCCAGCAGCGTCTCGGCTAGCGGGGGGAATGAGCAGTTCTTC.